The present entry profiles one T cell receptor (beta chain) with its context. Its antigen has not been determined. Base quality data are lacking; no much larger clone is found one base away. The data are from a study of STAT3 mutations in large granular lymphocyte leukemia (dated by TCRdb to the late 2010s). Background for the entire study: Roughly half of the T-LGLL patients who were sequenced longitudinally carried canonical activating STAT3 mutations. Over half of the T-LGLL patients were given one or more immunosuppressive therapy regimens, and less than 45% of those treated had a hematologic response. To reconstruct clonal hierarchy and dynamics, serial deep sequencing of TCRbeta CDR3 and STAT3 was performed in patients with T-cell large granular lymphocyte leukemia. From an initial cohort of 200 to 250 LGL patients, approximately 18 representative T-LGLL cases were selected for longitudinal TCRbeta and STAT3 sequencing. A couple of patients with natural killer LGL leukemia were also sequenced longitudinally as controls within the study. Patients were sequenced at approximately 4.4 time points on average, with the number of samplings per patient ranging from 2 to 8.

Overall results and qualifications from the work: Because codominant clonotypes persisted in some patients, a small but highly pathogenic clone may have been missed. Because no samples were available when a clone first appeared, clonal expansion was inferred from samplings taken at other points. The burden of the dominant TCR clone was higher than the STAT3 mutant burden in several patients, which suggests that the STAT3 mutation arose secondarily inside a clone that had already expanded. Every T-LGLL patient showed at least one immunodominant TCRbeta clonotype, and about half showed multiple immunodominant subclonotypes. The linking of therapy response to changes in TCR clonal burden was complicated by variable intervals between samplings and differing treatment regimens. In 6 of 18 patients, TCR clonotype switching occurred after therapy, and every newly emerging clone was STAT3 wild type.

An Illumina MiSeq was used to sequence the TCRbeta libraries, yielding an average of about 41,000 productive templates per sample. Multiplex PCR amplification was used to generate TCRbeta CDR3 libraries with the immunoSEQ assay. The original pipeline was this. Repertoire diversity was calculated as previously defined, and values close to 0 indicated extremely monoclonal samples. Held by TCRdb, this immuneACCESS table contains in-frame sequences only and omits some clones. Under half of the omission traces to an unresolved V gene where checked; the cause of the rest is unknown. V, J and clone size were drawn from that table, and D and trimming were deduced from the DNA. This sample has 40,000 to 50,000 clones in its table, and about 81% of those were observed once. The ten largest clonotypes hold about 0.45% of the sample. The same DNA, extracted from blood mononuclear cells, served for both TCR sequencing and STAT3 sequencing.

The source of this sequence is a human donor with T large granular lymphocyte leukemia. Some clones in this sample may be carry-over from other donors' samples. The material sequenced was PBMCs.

The CDR3 in this case is CASSRQGGGQETQYF. The nucleotide sequence reads as follows: TGTGCCAGCAGCCGACAGGGGGGTGGACAAGAGACCCAGTACTTC. This sequence uses TRBV2 and TRBJ2-5, and 9 bases in between align with TRBD1. The CDR3 holds 15 amino acids from the cysteine to the phenylalanine. Here the CDR3 DNA is all that survives: 45 bases in frame from base 1. From the germline V gene, CDR1 is SNHLY and CDR2 is FYNNEI. V ends up 6 bases short and J 2 bases short, with an unmatched junction base count of 7.